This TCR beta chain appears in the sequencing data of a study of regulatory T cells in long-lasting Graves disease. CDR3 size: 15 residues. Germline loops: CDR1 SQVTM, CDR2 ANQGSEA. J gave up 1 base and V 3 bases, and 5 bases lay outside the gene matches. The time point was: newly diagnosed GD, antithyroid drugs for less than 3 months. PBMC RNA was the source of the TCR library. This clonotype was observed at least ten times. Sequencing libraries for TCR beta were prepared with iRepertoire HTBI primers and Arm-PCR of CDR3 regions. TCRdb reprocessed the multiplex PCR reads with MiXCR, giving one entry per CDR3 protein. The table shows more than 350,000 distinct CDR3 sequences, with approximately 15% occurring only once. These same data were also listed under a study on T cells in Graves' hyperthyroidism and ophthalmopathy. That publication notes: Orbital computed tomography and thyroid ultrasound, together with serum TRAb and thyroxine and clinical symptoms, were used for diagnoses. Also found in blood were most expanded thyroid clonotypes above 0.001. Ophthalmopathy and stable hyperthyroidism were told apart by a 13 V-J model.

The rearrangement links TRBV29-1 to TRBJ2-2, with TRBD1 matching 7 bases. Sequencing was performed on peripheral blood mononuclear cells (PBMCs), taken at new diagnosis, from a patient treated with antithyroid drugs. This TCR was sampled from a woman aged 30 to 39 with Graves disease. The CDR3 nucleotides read TGCAGCGTTGAGTATGCAGGGGGGAACACCGGGGAGCTGTTTTTT. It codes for CSVEYAGGNTGELFF.